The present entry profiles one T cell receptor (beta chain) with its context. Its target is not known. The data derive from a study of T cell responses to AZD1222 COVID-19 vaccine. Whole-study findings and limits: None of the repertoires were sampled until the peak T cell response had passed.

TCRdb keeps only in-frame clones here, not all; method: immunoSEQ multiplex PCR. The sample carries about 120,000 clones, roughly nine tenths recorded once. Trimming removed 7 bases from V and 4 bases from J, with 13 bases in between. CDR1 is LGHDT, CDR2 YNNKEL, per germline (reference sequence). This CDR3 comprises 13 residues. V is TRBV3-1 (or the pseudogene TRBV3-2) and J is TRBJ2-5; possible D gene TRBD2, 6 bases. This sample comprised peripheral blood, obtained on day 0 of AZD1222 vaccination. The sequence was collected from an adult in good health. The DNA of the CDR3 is TGTGCCAGCATGGCGGGGCTGGGAGAGACCCAGTACTTC. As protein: CASMAGLGETQYF.